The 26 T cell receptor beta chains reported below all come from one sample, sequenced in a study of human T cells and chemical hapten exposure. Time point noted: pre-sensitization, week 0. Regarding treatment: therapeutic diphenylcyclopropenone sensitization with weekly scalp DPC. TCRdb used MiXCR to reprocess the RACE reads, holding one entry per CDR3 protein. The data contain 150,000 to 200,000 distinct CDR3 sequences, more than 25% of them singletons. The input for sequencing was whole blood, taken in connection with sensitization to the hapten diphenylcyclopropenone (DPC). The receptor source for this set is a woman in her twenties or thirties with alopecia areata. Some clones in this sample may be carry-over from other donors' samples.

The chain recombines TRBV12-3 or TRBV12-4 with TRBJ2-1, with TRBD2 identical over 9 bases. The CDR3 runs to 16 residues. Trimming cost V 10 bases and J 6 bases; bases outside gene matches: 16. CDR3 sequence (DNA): TGTGCCATCTATGCTTCGCGGGGGGGCTATTCCAATGAGCAGTTCTTC. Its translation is CAIYASRGGYSNEQFF.

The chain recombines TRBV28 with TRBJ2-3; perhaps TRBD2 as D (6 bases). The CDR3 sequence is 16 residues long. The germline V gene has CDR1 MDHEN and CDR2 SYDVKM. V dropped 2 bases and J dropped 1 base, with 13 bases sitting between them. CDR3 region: CASSLVAGTGTDTQYF. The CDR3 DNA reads TGTGCCAGCAGTTTAGTCGCGGGGACGGGCACAGATACGCAGTATTTT.

The CDR3 protein is CASSPTTTNTGELFF. The CDR3 DNA reads TGTGCCAGCTCACCGACGACAACTAACACCGGGGAGCTGTTTTTT. The V gene is TRBV18, the J gene TRBJ2-2; the D is unclear. Between the trimmed V and J ends, which lost 3 bases and 2 bases, there was a span of 10 bases. This CDR3 spans 15 amino acids. CDR1 KGHSH and CDR2 LQKENI come from the germline V gene.

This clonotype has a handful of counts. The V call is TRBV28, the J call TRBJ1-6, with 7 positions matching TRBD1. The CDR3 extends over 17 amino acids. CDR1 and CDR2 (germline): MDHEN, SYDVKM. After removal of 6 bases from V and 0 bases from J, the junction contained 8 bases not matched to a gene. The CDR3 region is CASRTRQGFSYNSPLHF. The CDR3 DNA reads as TGTGCCAGCAGGACCCGACAGGGCTTCTCCTATAATTCACCCCTCCACTTT.

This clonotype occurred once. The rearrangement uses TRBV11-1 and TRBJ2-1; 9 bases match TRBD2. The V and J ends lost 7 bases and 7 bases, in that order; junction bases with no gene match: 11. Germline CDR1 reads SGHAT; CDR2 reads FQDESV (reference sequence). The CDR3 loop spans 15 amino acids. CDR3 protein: CASTLTAGGINEQFF. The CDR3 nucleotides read TGTGCCAGCACCCTTACAGCGGGAGGTATTAATGAGCAGTTCTTC.

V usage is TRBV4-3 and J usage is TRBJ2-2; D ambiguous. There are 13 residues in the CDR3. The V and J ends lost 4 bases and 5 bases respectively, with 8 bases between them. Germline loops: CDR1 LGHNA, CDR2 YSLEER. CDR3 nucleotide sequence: TGCGCCAGCAGCCTTCGCAGAACCGGGGAGCTGTTTTTT. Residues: CASSLRRTGELFF.

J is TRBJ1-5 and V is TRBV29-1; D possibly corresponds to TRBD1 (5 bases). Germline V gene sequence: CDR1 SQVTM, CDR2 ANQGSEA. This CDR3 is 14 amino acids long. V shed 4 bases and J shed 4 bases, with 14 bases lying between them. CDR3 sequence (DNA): TGCAGCGTTGTTTGGGGAGGGGTAAATCAGCCCCAGCATTTT. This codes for CSVVWGGVNQPQHF.

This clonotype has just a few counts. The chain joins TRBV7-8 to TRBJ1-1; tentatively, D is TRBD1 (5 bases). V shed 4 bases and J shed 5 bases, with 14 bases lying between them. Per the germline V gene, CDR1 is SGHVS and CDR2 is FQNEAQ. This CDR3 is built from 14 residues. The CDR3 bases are TGTGCCAGCAGCTCCCCTGCTGGGGGGACTGAAGCTTTCTTT. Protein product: CASSSPAGGTEAFF.

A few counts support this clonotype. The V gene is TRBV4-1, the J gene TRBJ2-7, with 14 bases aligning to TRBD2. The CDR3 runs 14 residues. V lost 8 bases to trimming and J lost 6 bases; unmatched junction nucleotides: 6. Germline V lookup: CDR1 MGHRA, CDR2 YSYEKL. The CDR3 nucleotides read TGCGCCAGCTCAATCGGACTAGCGGGAGGCGAGCAGTACTTC. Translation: CASSIGLAGGEQYF.

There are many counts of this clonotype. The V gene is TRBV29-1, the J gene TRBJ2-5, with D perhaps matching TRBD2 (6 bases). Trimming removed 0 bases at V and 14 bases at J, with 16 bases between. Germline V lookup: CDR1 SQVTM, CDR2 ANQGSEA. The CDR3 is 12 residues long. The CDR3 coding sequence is TGCAGCGTTGAAGAACGTATTGGGACTCTTTACTTC. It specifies CSVEERIGTLYF.

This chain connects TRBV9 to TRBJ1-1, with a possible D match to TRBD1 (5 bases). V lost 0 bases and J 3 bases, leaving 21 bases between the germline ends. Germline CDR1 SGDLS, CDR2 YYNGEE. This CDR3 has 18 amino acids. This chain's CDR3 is CASSVVPMGQGGDTEAFF. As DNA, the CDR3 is TGTGCCAGCAGCGTAGTACCGATGGGGCAGGGAGGGGACACTGAAGCTTTCTTT.

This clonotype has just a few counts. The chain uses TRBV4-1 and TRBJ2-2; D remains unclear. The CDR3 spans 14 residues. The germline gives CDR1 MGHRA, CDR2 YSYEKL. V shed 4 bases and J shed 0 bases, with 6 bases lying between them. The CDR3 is CASSLQTNTGELFF. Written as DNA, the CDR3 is TGCGCCAGCAGCCTGCAAACGAACACCGGGGAGCTGTTTTTT.

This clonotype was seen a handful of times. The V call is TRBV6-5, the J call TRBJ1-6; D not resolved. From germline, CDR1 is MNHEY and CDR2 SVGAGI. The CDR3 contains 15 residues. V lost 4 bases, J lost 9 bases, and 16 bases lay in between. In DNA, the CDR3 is TGTGCCAGCAGTTTGTTTGGGGTGTTGGGTTCACCCCTCCACTTT. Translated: CASSLFGVLGSPLHF.

Here the CDR3 DNA reads TGTGCCAGCACCGGGACAGGGGGCGCGGGCAATCAGCCCCAGCATTTT. It codes for CASTGTGGAGNQPQHF. The rearrangement uses TRBV2 and TRBJ1-5, with 12 bases fitting TRBD1. This CDR3 spans 16 amino acids. Germline V CDR1 and CDR2: SNHLY, FYNNEI. With 7 bases clipped from V and 2 bases from J, the junction kept 6 bases outside the gene matches.

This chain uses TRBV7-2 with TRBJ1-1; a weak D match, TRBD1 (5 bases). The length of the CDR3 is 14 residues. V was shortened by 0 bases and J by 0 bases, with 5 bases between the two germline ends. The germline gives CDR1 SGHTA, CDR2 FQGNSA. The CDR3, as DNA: TGTGCCAGCAGCTTAGCAGGGGTGAACACTGAAGCTTTCTTT. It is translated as CASSLAGVNTEAFF.

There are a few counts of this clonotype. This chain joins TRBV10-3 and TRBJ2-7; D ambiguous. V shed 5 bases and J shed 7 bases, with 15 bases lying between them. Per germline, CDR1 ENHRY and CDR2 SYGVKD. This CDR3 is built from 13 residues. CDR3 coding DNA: TGTGCCATCAGTCCCGGTCTATCGGCTGAGCAGTACTTC. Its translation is CAISPGLSAEQYF.

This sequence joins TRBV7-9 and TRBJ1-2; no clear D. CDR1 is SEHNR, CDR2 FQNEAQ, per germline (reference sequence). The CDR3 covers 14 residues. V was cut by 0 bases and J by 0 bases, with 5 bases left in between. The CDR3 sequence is CASSLAQPNYGYTF. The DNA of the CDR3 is TGTGCCAGCAGCTTAGCACAGCCTAACTATGGCTACACCTTC.

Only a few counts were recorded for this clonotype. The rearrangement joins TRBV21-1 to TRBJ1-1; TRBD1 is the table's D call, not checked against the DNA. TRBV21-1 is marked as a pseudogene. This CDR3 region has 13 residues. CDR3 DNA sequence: TGTGCCAGCTCGGGGGTGATGAACACTGAAGCTTTCTTT. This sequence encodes CASSGVMNTEAFF.

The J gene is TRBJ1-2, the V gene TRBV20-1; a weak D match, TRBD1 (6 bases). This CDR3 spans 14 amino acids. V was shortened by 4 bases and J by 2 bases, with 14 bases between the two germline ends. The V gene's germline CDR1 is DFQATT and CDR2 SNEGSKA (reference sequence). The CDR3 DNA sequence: TGCAGTGCTAAGGGGGACGACGGAAACTATGGCTACACCTTC. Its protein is CSAKGDDGNYGYTF.

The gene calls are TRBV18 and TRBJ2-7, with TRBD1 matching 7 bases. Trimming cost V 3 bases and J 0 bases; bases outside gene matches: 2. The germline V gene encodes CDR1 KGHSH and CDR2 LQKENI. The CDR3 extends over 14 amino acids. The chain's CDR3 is CASSPRDSSYEQYF. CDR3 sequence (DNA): TGTGCCAGCTCACCCCGGGACAGCTCCTACGAGCAGTACTTC.

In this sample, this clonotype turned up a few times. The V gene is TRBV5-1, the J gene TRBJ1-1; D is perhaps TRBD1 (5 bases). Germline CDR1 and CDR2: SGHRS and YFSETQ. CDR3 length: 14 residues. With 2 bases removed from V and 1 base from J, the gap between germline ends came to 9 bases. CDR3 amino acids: CASSFDRTNTEAFF. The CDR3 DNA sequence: TGCGCCAGCAGCTTCGACAGAACGAACACTGAAGCTTTCTTT. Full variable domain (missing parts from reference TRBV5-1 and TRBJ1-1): KAGVTQTPRYLIKTRGQQVTLSCSPISGHRSVSWYQQTPGQGLQFLFEYFSETQRNKGNFPGRFSGRQFSNSRSEMNVSTLELGDSALYLCASSFDRTNTEAFFGQGTRLTVV.

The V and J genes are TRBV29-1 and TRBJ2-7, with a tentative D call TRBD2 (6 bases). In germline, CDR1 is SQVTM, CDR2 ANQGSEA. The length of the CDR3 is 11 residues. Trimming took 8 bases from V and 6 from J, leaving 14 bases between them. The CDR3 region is CSIRVGGEQYF. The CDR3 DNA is TGCAGCATCCGAGTCGGGGGCGAGCAGTACTTC.

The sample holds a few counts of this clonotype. DNA for the CDR3: TGTGCCAGCAGCTTAAGCCCTTTACCCCTGAAGACCCAGTACTTC. Translation: CASSLSPLPLKTQYF. The rearrangement uses TRBV7-2 and TRBJ2-5; no reliable D call. This CDR3 spans 15 amino acids. Between the trimmed V and J ends, which lost 2 bases and 6 bases, there was a span of 16 bases. The germline gives CDR1 SGHTA, CDR2 FQGNSA. The full variable domain, rest sourced from reference TRBV7-2 and TRBJ2-5, is GAGVSQSPSNKVTEKGKDVELRCDPISGHTALYWYRQSLGQGLEFLIYFQGNSAPDKSGLPSDRFSAERTGGSVSTLTIQRTQQEDSAVYLCASSLSPLPLKTQYFGPGTRLLVL.

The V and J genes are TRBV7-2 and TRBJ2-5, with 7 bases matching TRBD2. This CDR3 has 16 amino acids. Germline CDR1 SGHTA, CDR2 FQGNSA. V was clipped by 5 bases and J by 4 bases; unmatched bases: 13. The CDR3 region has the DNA TGTGCCAGCAGCCCGCTCCCCGGACTAGAAAGAGAGACCCAGTACTTC. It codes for CASSPLPGLERETQYF.

The DNA of the CDR3 is TGTGCCAGCAGTTACAGACAACTCGCTACGGCAGGGCAGTTCTTC. Protein product: CASSYRQLATAGQFF. V usage is TRBV6-5 and J usage is TRBJ2-1; no definite D call. The CDR3 runs 15 residues. Looked up from germline, CDR1 is MNHEY and CDR2 is SVGAGI. V lost 2 bases, J lost 12 bases, and 20 bases lay in between.

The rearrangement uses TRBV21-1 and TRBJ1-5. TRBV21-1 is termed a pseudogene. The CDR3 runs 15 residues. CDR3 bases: TGTGCCAGCAGCAGGGAGGGAGGTTTGAATCAGCCCCAGCATTTT. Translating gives CASSREGGLNQPQHF.